The clone carrying this T cell receptor (beta chain) occurred many times. Antigen specificity is unknown. The investigators split CD4+ cells into a CD45RA+ naive subset and a CD45RA-negative memory subset. Sequencing used immunoSEQ multiplex PCR; TCRdb keeps in-frame clones, though not all of them. Here the sample spans some 1 million clones, under 80% being singletons. This entry belongs to a study of shared clonotypes between healthy human individuals. Overall study findings and caveats: Across a handful of donors, naive CD4 shared roughly 5.2%, naive CD8 more than 3%, memory CD4 more than 2%, memory CD8 about 0.4%.

The clonotype originates from a young man in good health. Sequenced: memory CD4+ T cells sorted from blood. Described subset: CD45RA-negative fraction.

Written as DNA, the CDR3 is TGTGCCAGCAGTCCCTTTTTATGGGTGGCTCAGGACACTGAAGCTTTCTTT. Protein sequence: CASSPFLWVAQDTEAFF. The chain recombines TRBV28 with TRBJ1-1; D unresolved. Germline CDR1 is MDHEN and CDR2 is SYDVKM. The CDR3 runs 17 residues. V shed 5 bases and J shed 3 bases, with 22 bases lying between them.